The rows below give T cell receptor beta chains drawn from one sample of a study of OX40 agonist ivuxolimab in advanced cancers. Sequencing used immunoSEQ multiplex PCR; TCRdb keeps in-frame clones, though not all of them. The sample has roughly 93,000 clones, around 80% seen once; the top ten hold approximately 6.3%. The sequences come from CD4+ or CD8+ T cells sorted from blood, collected in a trial of the OX40 agonist ivuxolimab. These receptor sequences come from an adult with an advanced solid tumor such as melanoma, head and neck, liver or kidney cancer. The CDR3 runs from the conserved cysteine through the conserved F or W. D genes are given only for firm matches. Clone sizes are given selectively: once, few, many, or a class where the clone is expanded.

TRBV21-1	-	-	TRBJ2-1	CASSNPTSGRKRTYNEQFF	TGTGCCAGCAGCAATCCCACTAGCGGGAGGAAGAGGACCTACAATGAGCAGTTCTTC
TRBV29-1	-	-	TRBJ1-4	CSVVPSGEKLFF	TGCAGCGTAGTTCCGTCTGGGGAAAAACTGTTTTTT
TRBV23-1	-	-	TRBJ2-7	CASRPSPAGRSTFYEQYF	TGCGCCAGCAGACCCTCCCCAGCGGGCCGTTCTACTTTCTACGAGCAGTACTTC
TRBV9	-	-	TRBJ2-7	CASSAEHEQYF	TGTGCCAGCAGCGCCGAGCACGAGCAGTACTTC
TRBV7-9	TRBD1	once	TRBJ1-3	CASSSGQRDDSGNTIYF	TGTGCCAGCAGTTCGGGACAGAGAGACGACTCTGGAAACACCATATATTTT
TRBV4-1	TRBD1	-	TRBJ2-3	CASSQATSGTGNTDTQYF	TGCGCCAGCAGCCAAGCTACCTCCGGGACAGGGAACACAGATACGCAGTATTTT
TRBV4-2	TRBD2	-	TRBJ2-1	CASSQEGTLSGNYNEQFF	TGTGCCAGCAGCCAAGAGGGGACCCTTAGCGGGAATTACAATGAGCAGTTCTTC
TRBV5-6	TRBD2	-	TRBJ2-4	CASSWDSRGGRDIQYF	TGTGCCAGCAGCTGGGACTCGCGGGGGGGCCGGGACATTCAGTACTTC
TRBV10-3	-	-	TRBJ2-7	CAISEWRAYEQYF	TGTGCCATCAGTGAGTGGCGGGCCTACGAGCAGTACTTC
TRBV9	TRBD2	-	TRBJ2-7	CASSAEGTSSYEQYF	TGTGCCAGCAGCGCCGAGGGGACTAGCTCTTACGAGCAGTACTTC
TRBV6-6	-	few	TRBJ1-4	CASSRPSKGYEKLFF	TGTGCCAGCAGCCGCCCCAGCAAGGGGTATGAAAAACTGTTTTTT
TRBV6-1	-	-	TRBJ2-7	CASSEAGGQPSYEQYF	TGTGCCAGCAGTGAAGCGGGGGGACAGCCTTCCTACGAGCAGTACTTC
TRBV6-5	-	-	TRBJ1-4	CASSYSGQSNEKLFF	TGTGCCAGCAGTTACTCGGGTCAAAGTAATGAAAAACTGTTTTTT
TRBV11-2	-	-	TRBJ2-7	CASSPRTRSSYEQYF	TGTGCCAGCAGCCCAAGGACTCGAAGCTCCTACGAGCAGTACTTC
TRBV5-1	-	-	TRBJ2-2	CASSLPGRTGELFF	TGCGCCAGCAGCTTGCCAGGGCGGACCGGGGAGCTGTTTTTT
TRBV6-5	TRBD1	-	TRBJ2-7	CASSRGQGANEQYF	TGTGCCAGCAGCCGAGGACAGGGGGCCAACGAGCAGTACTTC
TRBV5-1	TRBD1	once	TRBJ2-7	CASRLRRDRSYEQYF	TGCGCCAGCAGGTTGCGGCGGGACAGGTCCTACGAGCAGTACTTC
TRBV18	TRBD1	-	TRBJ2-7	CASSPGTGGREQYF	TGTGCCAGCTCACCTGGGACAGGGGGCAGGGAGCAGTACTTC
TRBV5-1	-	-	TRBJ1-2	CASSLQTSDYTF	TGCGCCAGCAGCTTGCAGACTTCGGACTACACCTTC
TRBV6-5	TRBD1	once	TRBJ2-7	CASSRTGFIGQYF	TGTGCCAGCAGTCGGACAGGGTTTATAGGGCAGTACTTC
TRBV19	TRBD1	-	TRBJ1-5	CASLPQGQGSNQPQHF	TGTGCCAGTCTCCCTCAGGGACAGGGATCCAATCAGCCCCAGCATTTT
TRBV19	-	-	TRBJ1-1	CASSIGLKAVVTEAFF	TGTGCCAGTAGTATCGGACTTAAGGCGGTTGTCACTGAAGCTTTCTTT
TRBV7-9	TRBD2	-	TRBJ2-1	CASSSTSSGRAAGNEQFF	TGTGCCAGCAGCTCAACCTCTAGCGGGAGGGCCGCGGGGAATGAGCAGTTCTTC
TRBV19	-	once	TRBJ1-1	CASSPWAGNTEAFF	TGTGCCAGTAGTCCTTGGGCGGGGAACACTGAAGCTTTCTTT
TRBV2	-	-	TRBJ1-1	CASRETSTGGEAFF	TGTGCCAGCAGAGAAACCAGTACCGGAGGGGAAGCTTTCTTT
TRBV5-6	TRBD1	-	TRBJ2-5	CASSLSLQGAETQYF	TGTGCCAGCAGCTTGTCTCTACAGGGGGCAGAGACCCAGTACTTC
TRBV2	TRBD2	few	TRBJ2-7	CASSVAGGSYEQYF	TGTGCCAGCAGTGTAGCGGGGGGCTCCTACGAGCAGTACTTC
TRBV5-4	TRBD2	-	TRBJ2-3	CASSLGGLAVSTDTQYF	TGTGCCAGCAGCTTGGGGGGACTAGCGGTGAGCACAGATACGCAGTATTTT
TRBV5-1	TRBD1	-	TRBJ2-1	CASTPSDRANEQFF	TGCGCCAGCACACCTTCGGACAGGGCAAATGAGCAGTTCTTC
TRBV4-1	TRBD2	-	TRBJ2-3	CASSQVAGGPDTQYF	TGCGCCAGCAGCCAGGTAGCGGGGGGTCCAGATACGCAGTATTTT
TRBV19	-	-	TRBJ1-1	CASSIGELEAFF	TGTGCCAGTAGTATCGGGGAACTTGAAGCTTTCTTT
TRBV2	TRBD2	few	TRBJ2-1	CASRRAGDIYNEQFF	TGTGCCAGCAGAAGAGCGGGGGATATCTACAATGAGCAGTTCTTC
TRBV5-1	TRBD1	-	TRBJ1-2	CASSFIPGQGTDGYTF	TGCGCCAGCAGCTTTATACCGGGACAGGGAACGGATGGCTACACCTTC
TRBV9	TRBD1	-	TRBJ2-4	CASSADDRAIAKNIQYF	TGTGCCAGCAGCGCCGATGACAGGGCGATAGCCAAAAACATTCAGTACTTC
TRBV6-6	-	-	TRBJ2-2	CASRAAGDGELFF	TGTGCCAGCAGAGCAGCAGGGGACGGGGAGCTGTTTTTT
TRBV4-3	-	-	TRBJ1-2	CASSQERAVNYGYTF	TGCGCCAGCAGCCAAGAGAGGGCAGTTAACTATGGCTACACCTTC
TRBV2	-	once	TRBJ1-1	CASRGPSANTEAFF	TGTGCCAGCAGAGGACCTTCCGCGAACACTGAAGCTTTCTTT
TRBV6-6	-	-	TRBJ1-4	CASSYRGDEKLFF	TGTGCCAGCAGTTATAGGGGAGATGAAAAACTGTTTTTT
TRBV4-1	-	-	TRBJ1-1	CASSQDHVPEAFF	TGCGCCAGCAGCCAAGACCACGTCCCTGAAGCTTTCTTT
TRBV19	-	-	TRBJ1-5	CASSSAGDQPQHF	TGTGCCAGTAGTTCGGCGGGGGATCAGCCCCAGCATTTT
TRBV19	-	-	TRBJ2-4	CASMSLFWNIQYF	TGTGCCAGTATGAGCCTATTCTGGAACATTCAGTACTTC
TRBV11-2	TRBD2	-	TRBJ2-7	CASSAASGGAFYEQYF	TGTGCCAGCAGCGCCGCTAGCGGGGGGGCCTTCTACGAGCAGTACTTC
TRBV5-4	-	-	TRBJ1-1	CASSQDIEGNTEAFF	TGTGCCAGCAGCCAAGATATTGAGGGGAACACTGAAGCTTTCTTT
TRBV10-3	-	-	TRBJ2-7	CAISEFEFNYEQYF	TGTGCCATCAGTGAGTTTGAATTCAACTACGAGCAGTACTTC
TRBV9	-	-	TRBJ2-3	CASSPDMRTDTQYF	TGTGCCAGCAGCCCCGACATGAGAACAGATACGCAGTATTTT
TRBV7-2	TRBD1	-	TRBJ1-2	CASSFDRGQGYTF	TGTGCCAGCAGCTTCGACAGGGGGCAGGGCTACACCTTC
TRBV7-2	TRBD1	few	TRBJ2-7	CASSSFPRGQSPYEQYF	TGTGCCAGCAGCTCTTTTCCACGGGGACAGTCGCCCTACGAGCAGTACTTC
TRBV30	-	-	TRBJ2-4	CAWSVFGPENIQYF	TGTGCCTGGAGTGTCTTTGGGCCCGAAAACATTCAGTACTTC
TRBV4-1	TRBD2	-	TRBJ2-5	CASSQEGGLAGSQETQYF	TGCGCCAGCAGCCAAGAAGGCGGACTAGCGGGCAGCCAAGAGACCCAGTACTTC
TRBV11-2	TRBD2	-	TRBJ2-7	CASSLVASGRTYEQYF	TGTGCCAGCAGCTTAGTCGCTAGCGGGAGGACCTACGAGCAGTACTTC